The following is a TCR beta chain sequence with its context. Its cognate antigen has yet to be identified. No base qualities exist here, and no much larger clone lies one base off it. This specimen comes from a study of shared clonotypes between healthy human individuals (dated by TCRdb to the early 2020s). As for the study more broadly: The cohort included three men and a couple of women between 18 and 49 years of age. For each donor, CD4 naive and CD4 memory were each given three plates, CD8 naive was given two plates, and CD8 memory was given one plate. Blood TCR repertoires of a handful of healthy adults were deeply sequenced to estimate repertoire size and the extent of clonotype sharing between individuals. To increase sequencing depth and limit assay-specific biases, TCR repertoire library preparation and sequencing were carried out by different laboratories using diverse techniques. Per donor, leukapheresis produced somewhere between about 0.94 and 10 billion PBMCs.

CD8 naive samples consisted of CD45RO-negative cells that were positively selected for CCR7, yielding a CD45RA+CCR7+ population without TemRA cells. Donors were healthy HIV-negative adults with no recently reported acute infections or vaccinations. Every donor was a Caucasian adult residing in Nashville, Tennessee, USA. Blood was obtained by leukapheresis, after which PBMCs were separated by Ficoll-Histopaque density gradient centrifugation and cryopreserved in liquid nitrogen vapor phase. Analytical flow cytometry was used to check the purity and quantity of each magnetically sorted T cell population. From each sorted fraction, genomic DNA was isolated and quantified by UV absorbance on a Nanodrop 2000c. The full study reports these points: Larger estimated clonotype richness was generally found for naive subsets than for memory subsets. Even with the large sequencing depth, rarefaction of the sorted-subset datasets indicated that sequencing was incomplete. The genetic and exposure-history diversity represented was limited by the small number of donors. Pairwise subsampling indicated that sequencing depth was expected to affect the degree of clonotype sharing among donors. Across a few donors, around 5% of naive CD4, roughly 3.4% of naive CD8, 2% to 2.5% of memory CD4, and roughly 0.41% of memory CD8 clonotypes were shared. Only blood was sampled, and tissue TCR repertoires likely differ from those in blood. Compared with non-shared clonotypes, the clonotypes found in all four sorted-subset donors had higher generation probabilities.

Its CDR3 holds 16 amino acids, cysteine through phenylalanine. The DNA shown is the 48-base CDR3, in frame from base 1. The germline V gene supplies CDR1 MGHRA and CDR2 YSYEKL. Ends trimmed: V by 0 bases, J by 6 bases; bases unmatched to a gene: 6. Using the deep immunoSEQ assay, multiplex PCR amplified TCR CDR3 regions from genomic DNA. Genomic DNA extracted from each cell subset was distributed evenly over all wells of several immunoSEQ 96-well plates, and each plate served as one replicate. Each replicate PCR for sorted subsets received about 0.2 ug genomic DNA, equal to roughly 30,000 T cell genomes. The purified libraries were quantified using a Qubit 3.0 fluorometer, sized with a Bioanalyzer 2100, and then quantified again using the KAPA Library Quantification kit. Every immunoSEQ 96-well plate was sequenced on a separate single-read 150-cycle Illumina NextSeq 550 flow cell. As for the original processing: Because the immunoSEQ output held only junctional sequences and lacked quality scores, the filtering could not match the filtering applied to full-length reads. Sequences were annotated with PyIR, a Python wrapper for IgBLAST v1.9, and V/J genes and CDR3 were assigned using IMGT germline references. Reads with weak V/J assignments (E-value above 1e-6), missing CDR3, stop codons, out-of-frame junctions, or ambiguous translated residues were removed. A V3J clonotype was defined by an identical inferred V gene, J gene, and CDR3 amino acid sequence. Percentage overlap between repertoires was computed as shared unique clonotypes divided by the size of the smaller repertoire. Repertoire richness was assessed with RTK rarefaction, the Chao1 estimator, and Recon v2.1 estimates of unobserved clonotypes. Generation probabilities were computed with OLGA for all TCRbeta clonotypes obtained by the gDNA method from four donors. This is the immuneACCESS table as TCRdb keeps it, with only in-frame sequences that have V and J called. A part of the clones is gone; compared with another copy, unresolved V genes explain less than half, and the rest is unexplained. V, J and clone size are taken as reported in that table, and D and trimming were inferred from the DNA itself. The sample table shows 800,000 to 950,000 clones, and about 96% are seen once. In total, the top ten clones hold 0.2% to 0.25% of the sample.

The material sequenced was naive CD8+ T cells sorted from blood. Sample cell subset or site, as interpreted from the label and publication: CD45RA+CCR7+. This TCR was recovered from a man aged 25 to 40 in good health. The chain uses TRBV4-1 and TRBJ2-2, and 8 junction bases match TRBD2. The DNA is as follows: TGCGCCAGCAGCCAAGATCCACCGGGAGGGCCCGGGGAGCTGTTTTTT. This encodes CASSQDPPGGPGELFF.